This T cell receptor (beta chain) was observed in a study of shared clonotypes between healthy human individuals (dated by TCRdb to about 2020). For the study in its entirety: The cohort included three men and two women between 18 and 49 years of age. For each donor, CD4 naive and CD4 memory were each given three plates, CD8 naive was given two plates, and CD8 memory was given one plate. To estimate repertoire size and how much clonotypes are shared between individuals, the study performed deep sequencing of blood TCR repertoires from five healthy adults. To increase sequencing depth and limit assay-specific biases, TCR repertoire library preparation and sequencing were carried out by different laboratories using diverse techniques. Between about 0.94 and 8.9 billion PBMCs per donor were obtained by leukapheresis. Overall study outcomes, separate from this receptor: Rarefaction of sorted-subset datasets indicated incomplete sequencing despite the large sequencing depth. Because the study included a small number of donors, the genetic and exposure-history diversity represented was limited. Sharing across a few donors was observed for around 5% of naive CD4, less than 4% of naive CD8, about 2.3% of memory CD4, and around 0.44% of memory CD8 clonotypes. Sampling was restricted to blood, and TCR repertoires in tissues likely differ from the TCR repertoires found in blood. Naive subsets generally had larger estimated clonotype richness than memory subsets did. Higher generation probabilities were observed for clonotypes shared by all four sorted-subset donors than for non-shared clonotypes. Based on pairwise subsampling, the degree of clonotype sharing among donors was expected to be affected by sequencing depth.

CD8 naive samples were obtained by positive selection for CCR7 among CD45RO-negative cells, yielding a CD45RA+CCR7+ population from which TemRA cells were excluded. Donors were healthy HIV-negative adults with no recently reported acute infections or vaccinations. Only Caucasian adults living in Nashville, Tennessee, USA were represented among the donors. After blood collection by leukapheresis, PBMCs were isolated using Ficoll-Histopaque density gradient centrifugation and then cryopreserved in the vapor phase of liquid nitrogen. Analytical flow cytometry was used to check the purity and quantity of every magnetically sorted T cell population. Each sorted fraction had its genomic DNA isolated and then quantified by UV absorbance on a Nanodrop 2000c. Trimming accounts for 2 bases at V and 4 bases at J, while the number of junction bases matched to no gene is 5. Based on the germline V gene (reference sequence), the CDR1 and CDR2 sequences are SEHNR and FQNEAQ. The CDR3 goes from the cysteine to the phenylalanine over 15 residues. Only the CDR3 portion is preserved as DNA: 45 bases, with reading frame beginning at the first base.

TCR CDR3 regions were amplified from genomic DNA by multiplex PCR using the deep immunoSEQ assay. Extracted genomic DNA from each cell subset was distributed evenly across all wells of several immunoSEQ 96-well plates, and each plate was treated as a replicate. For sorted subsets, about 200 ng genomic DNA, equal to 30,000 or so T cell genomes, was loaded into each replicate PCR. Purified libraries were quantified with a Qubit 3.0 fluorometer, sized on a Bioanalyzer 2100, and re-quantified with the KAPA Library Quantification kit. A separate single-read 150-cycle Illumina NextSeq 550 flow cell was used to sequence each immunoSEQ 96-well plate. The study's processing was this. Because the immunoSEQ output included only junctional sequences and no quality scores, the filtering could not be the same as the filtering used for full-length reads. To assign V/J genes and CDR3, sequences were annotated using PyIR, a Python wrapper for IgBLAST v1.9, with IMGT germline references. Reads were removed for weak V/J assignments (E-value above 1e-6), missing CDR3, stop codons, out-of-frame junctions, or ambiguous translated residues. V3J clonotypes were defined as sequences sharing the same inferred V gene, J gene, and CDR3 amino acid sequence. To compute the percentage overlap between repertoires, the number of shared unique clonotypes was divided by the size of the smaller repertoire. Richness of each repertoire was evaluated using RTK rarefaction, the Chao1 estimator, and Recon v2.1 estimates of unobserved clonotypes. Generation probabilities were computed with OLGA for all TCRbeta clonotypes obtained by the gDNA method from four donors. TCRdb took over this immuneACCESS table, retaining in-frame rearrangements with V and J assigned. Such tables are incomplete; in checked studies, under half of the missing clones stem from an unresolved V gene, and the remainder is unexplained. V, J and clone size reflect that table, while D and trimming were determined from the DNA. Recorded for this sample are about 1,800,000 clones; approximately 95% of them occurred a single time. The ten top clones hold more than 0.95% of the sample.

About this clone itself: The antigen it recognizes is unknown. Base qualities are not recorded, but no much larger clone differs from it by a single base.

The sequence was collected from a man between 18 and 35 years old in good health. The chain is assembled from TRBV7-9 and TRBJ2-5; 9 central bases correspond to TRBD1. Sequencing used naive CD8+ T cells sorted from blood. The label giving this sample's cell subset or site can be read as: CD45RA+CCR7+. This receptor has the CDR3 CASSLIGTGPETQYF. The bases are TGTGCCAGCAGCTTAATCGGGACAGGGCCAGAGACCCAGTACTTC.